This entry describes one TCR beta chain. Its target is unknown. Germline CDR1 and CDR2: SGHRS and YFSETQ. The CDR3 extends over 15 amino acids. The V gene end was trimmed by 0 bases and the J gene end by 7 bases; junction bases not matched to a gene: 7. This record comes from a study of shared clonotypes between healthy human individuals. Study at large: Used for every donor were three CD4 naive, three CD4 memory, two CD8 naive and one CD8 memory plate.

An approximately 210 ng quantity of DNA, roughly 32,000 T cell genomes, went into the sorted-subset replicate PCRs. The method was immunoSEQ multiplex PCR; TCRdb's version includes in-frame clones alone and lacks a portion of them. The sample shows approximately 700,000 clones, 73% of them seen only once. General study points: Memory subsets generally showed smaller estimated richness than naive subsets did.

The J gene is TRBJ2-1, the V gene TRBV5-1; 7 nucleotides match TRBD2. The sequenced sample was memory CD4+ T cells sorted from blood. The subset: CD45RA-negative fraction. This TCR derives from a woman in her 30s in good health. The CDR3 here is CASSLEAGEWNEQFF. In nucleotides, the CDR3 is TGCGCCAGCAGCTTGGAGGCGGGAGAATGGAATGAGCAGTTCTTC.